This T cell receptor beta chain was obtained from a study of neoadjuvant anti-PD-1 for oral cavity cancer. Only in-frame clones appear in the TCRdb table, and some are missing; sequencing was by immunoSEQ multiplex PCR. This table holds approximately 83,000 clones, about 80% found once. As to this clone: The antigen is undetermined. The same CDR3 is also encoded by other DNA sequences in this sample.

V was cut by 4 bases and J by 3 bases, with 7 bases left in between. The CDR3 contains 11 residues. Germline V CDR1 and CDR2: SQVTM, ANQGSEA. Findings and limits, study-wide: TCR analyses covered only a few patients per response group.

No culture or expansion preceded analysis of these blood cells. Source: PBMCs, taken before nivolumab (anti-PD-1) treatment. The TCR comes from a person aged 40 to 85 with oral cavity squamous cell carcinoma. The chain uses TRBV29-1 and TRBJ2-7, with D possibly matching TRBD2 (5 bases). For the CDR3, the DNA is TGCAGCGTTGTTGGACTCTACGAGCAGTACTTC. Its protein is CSVVGLYEQYF.